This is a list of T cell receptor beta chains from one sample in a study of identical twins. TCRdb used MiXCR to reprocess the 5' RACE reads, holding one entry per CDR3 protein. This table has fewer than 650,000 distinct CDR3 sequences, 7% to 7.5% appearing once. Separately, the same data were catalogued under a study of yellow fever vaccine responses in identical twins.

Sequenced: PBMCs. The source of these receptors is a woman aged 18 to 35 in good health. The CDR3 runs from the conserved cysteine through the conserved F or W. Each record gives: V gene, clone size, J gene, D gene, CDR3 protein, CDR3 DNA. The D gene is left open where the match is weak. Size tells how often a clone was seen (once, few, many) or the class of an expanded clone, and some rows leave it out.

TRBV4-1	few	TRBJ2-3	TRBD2	CASSQDYSGRLGTDTQYF	TGCGCCAGCAGCCAGGATTATAGCGGGAGGTTGGGCACAGATACGCAGTATTTT
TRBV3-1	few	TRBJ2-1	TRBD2	CASSQDRGTSGNNEQFF	TGTGCCAGCAGCCAAGATAGGGGGACTAGCGGAAACAATGAGCAGTTCTTC
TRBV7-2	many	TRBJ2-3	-	CASSLAGVGDTQYF	TGTGCCAGCAGCTTAGCGGGAGTAGGTGATACGCAGTATTTT
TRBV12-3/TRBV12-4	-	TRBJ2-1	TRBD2	CASSPSGSSSYNEQFF	TGTGCCAGCAGCCCTAGCGGGTCCAGCTCCTACAATGAGCAGTTCTTC
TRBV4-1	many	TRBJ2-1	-	CASSQGVEQFF	TGCGCCAGCAGCCAAGGTGTTGAGCAGTTCTTC
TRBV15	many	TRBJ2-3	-	CATSRERGATDTQYF	TGTGCCACCAGCCGGGAGAGGGGCGCCACAGATACGCAGTATTTT
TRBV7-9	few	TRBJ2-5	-	CASSLRVSDQETQYF	TGTGCCAGCAGCTTAAGAGTGTCCGATCAAGAGACCCAGTACTTC
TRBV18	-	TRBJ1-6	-	CASTLGAANNSPLHF	TGTGCCAGCACTCTGGGGGCGGCTAATAATTCACCCCTCCACTTT
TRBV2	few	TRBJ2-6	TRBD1	CASSEALRDRGWVLTF	TGTGCCAGCAGTGAAGCGCTCCGGGACAGGGGATGGGTCCTGACTTTC
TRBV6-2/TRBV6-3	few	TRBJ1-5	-	CASSNGRPQHF	TGTGCCAGCAGCAACGGACGTCCCCAGCATTTT
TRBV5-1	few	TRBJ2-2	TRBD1	CASSPHLGTGFTGELFF	TGCGCCAGCAGCCCCCATCTGGGGACAGGGTTTACCGGGGAGCTGTTTTTT
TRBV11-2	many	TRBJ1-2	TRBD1	CASSLEAGTGGGYTF	TGTGCCAGCAGCTTAGAGGCAGGGACAGGTGGTGGCTACACCTTC
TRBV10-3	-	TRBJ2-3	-	CAITNTGDTQYF	TGTGCCATCACCAATACCGGAGATACGCAGTATTTT
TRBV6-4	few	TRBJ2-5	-	CASGTRLVSETQYF	TGTGCCAGCGGAACAAGACTAGTCTCGGAGACCCAGTACTTC
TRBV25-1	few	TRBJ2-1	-	CASRPRGGSYNEQFF	TGTGCCAGCAGACCCCGTGGGGGCTCCTACAATGAGCAGTTCTTC
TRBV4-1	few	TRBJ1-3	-	CASSQDVGGLIGNTIYF	TGCGCCAGCAGCCAAGATGTCGGGGGGCTTATTGGAAACACCATATATTTT
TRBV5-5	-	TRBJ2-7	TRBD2	CASSFEAGGTYEQYF	TGTGCCAGCAGCTTCGAAGCGGGAGGGACCTACGAGCAGTACTTC
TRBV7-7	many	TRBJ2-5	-	CASSFTTAYQETQYF	TGTGCCAGCAGCTTCACGACAGCGTACCAAGAGACCCAGTACTTC
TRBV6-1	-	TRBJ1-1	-	CASRKTGSTEAFF	TGTGCCAGCAGAAAGACAGGCTCGACTGAAGCTTTCTTT
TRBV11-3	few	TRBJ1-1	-	CASSVGMMAFF	TGTGCCAGCAGCGTCGGAATGATGGCTTTCTTT
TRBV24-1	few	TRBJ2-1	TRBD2	CATSERTSGSGEQFF	TGTGCCACCAGTGAACGGACTAGCGGGAGTGGTGAGCAGTTCTTC
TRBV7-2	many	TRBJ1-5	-	CASSLNPRRPQHF	TGTGCCAGCAGCTTAAACCCCCGGAGGCCCCAGCATTTT
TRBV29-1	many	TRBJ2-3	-	CSVEKRQISTDTQYF	TGCAGCGTTGAAAAGCGGCAAATCAGCACAGATACGCAGTATTTT
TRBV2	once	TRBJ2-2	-	CASGTQSAGELFF	TGTGCCAGCGGGACTCAGTCGGCCGGGGAGCTGTTTTTT
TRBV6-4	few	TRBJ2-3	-	CASSDGAYSTDTQYF	TGTGCCAGCAGTGACGGCGCTTATAGCACAGATACGCAGTATTTT
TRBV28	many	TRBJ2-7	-	CASTHTESYEQYF	TGTGCCAGCACACACACAGAAAGCTACGAGCAGTACTTC
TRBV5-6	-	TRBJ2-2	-	CASSRPRYTDTGELFF	TGTGCCAGCAGCCGCCCCCGTTATACGGACACCGGGGAGCTGTTTTTT
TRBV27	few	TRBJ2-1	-	CASRPSDLVQFF	TGTGCCAGCAGACCCTCTGATTTGGTGCAGTTCTTC
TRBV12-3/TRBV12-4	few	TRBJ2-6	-	CANGVGYPNSGANVLTF	TGTGCCAACGGCGTCGGGTACCCGAACTCTGGGGCCAACGTCCTGACTTTC
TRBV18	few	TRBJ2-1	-	CASSLGPYTYNEQFF	TGTGCCAGCTCACTCGGACCTTACACCTACAATGAGCAGTTCTTC
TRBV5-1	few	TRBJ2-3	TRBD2	CASSIAGTSGTDTQYF	TGCGCCAGCAGCATCGCCGGGACTAGCGGCACAGATACGCAGTATTTT
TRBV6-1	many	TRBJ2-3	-	CASSDDQLTDTQYF	TGTGCCAGCAGTGACGACCAGCTCACAGATACGCAGTATTTT
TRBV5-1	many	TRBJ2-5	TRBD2	CASSLAGTGGPQETQYF	TGCGCCAGCAGCTTGGCCGGTACGGGAGGACCACAAGAGACCCAGTACTTC
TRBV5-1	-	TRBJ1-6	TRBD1	CATSTDRADDSPLHF	TGCGCCACATCGACGGACAGGGCGGACGATTCACCCCTCCACTTT
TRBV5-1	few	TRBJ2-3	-	CASSLVTIRTDTQYF	TGCGCCAGCAGCTTGGTTACTATCCGCACAGATACGCAGTATTTT
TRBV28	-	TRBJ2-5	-	CASSFGDKQETQYF	TGTGCCAGCAGTTTTGGGGACAAGCAAGAGACCCAGTACTTC
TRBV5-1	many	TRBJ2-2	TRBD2	CASSVGLAGTANTGELFF	TGCGCCAGCAGCGTAGGACTAGCGGGCACCGCGAACACCGGGGAGCTGTTTTTT
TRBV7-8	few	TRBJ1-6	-	CASSSVSGSPLHF	TGTGCCAGCAGCTCCGTGTCTGGGTCACCCCTCCACTTT
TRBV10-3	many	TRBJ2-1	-	CAISGSEGREENEQFF	TGTGCCATCAGTGGGTCTGAGGGAAGAGAGGAGAATGAGCAGTTCTTC
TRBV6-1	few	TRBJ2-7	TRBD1	CASRLTGTGHDEQYF	TGTGCCAGCAGGCTAACCGGGACAGGGCACGACGAGCAGTACTTC
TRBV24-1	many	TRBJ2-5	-	CATSPGGSEGQETQYF	TGTGCCACCAGTCCAGGAGGGTCGGAGGGCCAAGAGACCCAGTACTTC
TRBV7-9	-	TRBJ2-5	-	CASGTVWETQYF	TGTGCCAGCGGGACTGTCTGGGAGACCCAGTACTTC
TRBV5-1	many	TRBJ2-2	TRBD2	CASSLLSGGHANTGELFF	TGCGCCAGCAGCCTTCTTAGCGGGGGGCACGCGAACACCGGGGAGCTGTTTTTT
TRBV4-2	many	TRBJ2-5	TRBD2	CASSQEGTSVRETQYF	TGTGCCAGCAGCCAAGAGGGGACTAGCGTTCGGGAGACCCAGTACTTC